A selection of T cell receptor beta chains follows, all from one sample in a study of blood T cell repertoires in COVID-19. TCRdb keeps only in-frame clones here, not all; method: immunoSEQ multiplex PCR. The sample holds 30,000 to 35,000 clones; around 82% are singletons and the top ten take around 41%. The sequenced material came from peripheral blood. These receptors came from an older man with active or convalescent COVID-19. CDR3s include the opening cysteine and the closing phenylalanine or tryptophan. The D gene is left open where the match is weak. Where a row states a size, it is once, few, many or the class of an expanded clone; other rows omit it.

D gene	J gene	V gene	clone size	CDR3 protein	CDR3 DNA
TRBD1	TRBJ1-1	TRBV4-1	.	CASSQDRQGAQNPEAFF	TGCGCCAGCAGCCAAGATCGGCAGGGGGCGCAAAATCCTGAAGCTTTCTTT
TRBD1	TRBJ2-7	TRBV7-8	.	CASSRDRAYEQYF	TGTGCCAGCAGCCGGGACAGGGCCTACGAGCAGTACTTC
TRBD2	TRBJ2-1	TRBV27	.	CASLSRGPGTSGSNEQFF	TGTGCCAGCCTTTCCCGGGGGCCGGGGACTAGCGGGAGTAATGAGCAGTTCTTC
.	TRBJ1-6	TRBV30	few	CASRGFYNSPLHF	TGTGCCTCCAGGGGATTCTATAATTCACCCCTCCACTTT
TRBD1	TRBJ2-1	TRBV28	.	CASNPAGQGYNEQFF	TGTGCCAGCAATCCAGCGGGACAGGGTTACAATGAGCAGTTCTTC
.	TRBJ2-6	TRBV11-3	.	CASSLRGTGANVLTF	TGTGCCAGCAGCTTACGGGGAACCGGGGCCAACGTCCTGACTTTC
TRBD1	TRBJ2-7	TRBV27	.	CASRTTGGATYEQYF	TGTGCCAGCAGGACGACAGGGGGTGCCACGTACGAGCAGTACTTC
TRBD1	TRBJ1-1	TRBV15	few	CATSRGTGGYTEAFF	TGTGCCACCAGCAGAGGTACAGGGGGGTACACTGAAGCTTTCTTT
TRBD2	TRBJ2-1	TRBV30	.	CAWAALGGSHNEQFF	TGTGCCTGGGCCGCCTTGGGCGGGAGCCACAATGAGCAGTTCTTC
TRBD2	TRBJ2-5	TRBV7-8	.	CASRVAGAKETQYF	TGTGCCAGCAGGGTAGCGGGCGCGAAAGAGACCCAGTACTTC
TRBD2	TRBJ2-1	TRBV29-1	.	CSVEALGGTQQFF	TGCAGCGTTGAAGCATTGGGGGGGACTCAGCAGTTCTTC
TRBD1	TRBJ2-5	TRBV5-1	.	CASSRTGMLQETQYF	TGCGCCAGCAGCCGGACAGGGATGCTCCAAGAGACCCAGTACTTC
.	TRBJ2-3	TRBV5-1	.	CASANSGPTDTQYF	TGCGCCAGCGCCAATAGCGGCCCCACAGATACGCAGTATTTT
.	TRBJ2-7	TRBV7-9	once	CASSLGEVGQYF	TGTGCCAGCAGCTTAGGAGAAGTCGGGCAGTACTTC
.	TRBJ2-2	TRBV10-3	.	CAITDNANTGELFF	TGTGCCATCACCGACAACGCGAACACCGGGGAGCTGTTTTTT
TRBD1	TRBJ2-7	TRBV30	.	CAWSVGTGINEQYF	TGTGCCTGGAGTGTAGGGACAGGGATCAACGAGCAGTACTTC
TRBD2	TRBJ2-1	TRBV6-5	.	CASSFSGSFNEQFF	TGTGCCAGCAGTTTTAGCGGGAGTTTCAATGAGCAGTTCTTC
TRBD1	TRBJ2-2	TRBV5-1	.	CASSTGTGGAAGELFF	TGCGCCAGCAGCACAGGGACAGGGGGCGCGGCCGGGGAGCTGTTTTTT
.	TRBJ1-3	TRBV2	.	CASSGGGYGNTIYF	TGTGCCAGCAGTGGTGGCGGGTATGGAAACACCATATATTTT
.	TRBJ2-2	TRBV4-2	.	CASSQDSQKNTGELFF	TGTGCCAGCAGCCAAGATTCACAGAAGAACACCGGGGAGCTGTTTTTT
.	TRBJ2-1	TRBV20-1	.	CSASPPGISYNEQFF	TGCAGTGCTAGTCCCCCAGGGATCTCCTACAATGAGCAGTTCTTC
.	TRBJ2-6	TRBV7-2	.	CASSLAADPGANVLTF	TGTGCCAGCAGCTTAGCAGCGGATCCCGGGGCCAACGTCCTGACTTTC
TRBD1	TRBJ1-5	TRBV28	few	CASKAGTASNQPQHF	TGTGCCAGCAAAGCCGGGACAGCTAGCAATCAGCCCCAGCATTTT
.	TRBJ2-5	TRBV7-2	.	CASSFPGHWAQYF	TGTGCCAGCAGCTTTCCGGGACACTGGGCCCAGTACTTC
TRBD2	TRBJ2-5	TRBV6-1	.	CASSDPRGLAQTQYF	TGTGCCAGCAGTGATCCTAGGGGACTAGCACAGACCCAGTACTTC
.	TRBJ1-1	TRBV30	once	CAWSAWLAGPTEAFF	TGTGCCTGGAGTGCCTGGTTGGCAGGGCCGACTGAAGCTTTCTTT
TRBD2	TRBJ2-3	TRBV10-2	.	CASSQPSGSLTDTQYF	TGCGCCAGCAGCCAACCCAGCGGGAGTTTGACAGATACGCAGTATTTT
TRBD2	TRBJ2-1	TRBV30	.	CAWSIWGGSYNEQFF	TGTGCCTGGAGTATCTGGGGGGGCTCCTACAATGAGCAGTTCTTC
.	TRBJ2-1	TRBV14	.	CASSPLLRSEQFF	TGTGCCAGCAGCCCCCTCCTCCGTAGTGAGCAGTTCTTC
.	TRBJ2-5	TRBV7-2	.	CASSPERETQYF	TGTGCCAGCAGCCCCGAGAGGGAGACCCAGTACTTC
TRBD2	TRBJ2-7	TRBV9	.	CASSVAPSGYEQYF	TGTGCCAGCAGCGTCGCCCCTAGCGGCTACGAGCAGTACTTC
.	TRBJ2-3	TRBV12-3/TRBV12-4	.	CASSWNEVDTQYF	TGTGCCAGCAGTTGGAATGAGGTGGATACGCAGTATTTT
TRBD1	TRBJ2-5	TRBV24-1	once	CATSATGAVETQYF	TGTGCCACCAGTGCGACAGGGGCGGTAGAGACCCAGTACTTC
.	TRBJ1-5	TRBV12-3/TRBV12-4	.	CASRFDFGQPQHF	TGTGCCAGCAGGTTTGACTTCGGGCAGCCCCAGCATTTT
.	TRBJ2-7	TRBV10-1	.	CASNRRRGPRGEQYF	TGCGCCAGCAATCGGAGGAGGGGGCCTCGGGGGGAGCAGTACTTC
TRBD2	TRBJ2-7	TRBV5-1	.	CASSWGTSGARAYEQYF	TGCGCCAGCAGCTGGGGGACTAGCGGGGCCAGGGCCTACGAGCAGTACTTC
.	TRBJ2-5	TRBV21-1	.	CASGNAGTAIWLETQYF	TGTGCCAGCGGGAACGCCGGGACAGCAATTTGGCTAGAGACCCAGTACTTC
.	TRBJ1-1	TRBV29-1	.	CSVDSRAPISMNTEAFF	TGCAGCGTTGATAGCAGGGCGCCTATCTCCATGAACACTGAAGCTTTCTTT
.	TRBJ1-1	TRBV30	.	CAWSPSRGGNTEAFF	TGTGCCTGGAGTCCCTCGCGGGGGGGGAACACTGAAGCTTTCTTT
TRBD1	TRBJ1-5	TRBV28	.	CASSFLGQGAEWEHF	TGTGCCAGCAGTTTTTTGGGACAGGGGGCTGAATGGGAGCATTTT
TRBD1	TRBJ1-1	TRBV20-1	.	CSGDRGTEAFF	TGCAGTGGCGACAGGGGCACTGAAGCTTTCTTT